The text below deals with one T cell receptor (beta chain). The clone's antigen remains unknown. Base qualities are missing; no much larger clone stands one base away. The CDR3 runs 14 amino acids, cysteine and phenylalanine included. Left in the record is the CDR3 DNA by itself, 42 bases read in frame from the first base. The junction carries 6 bases between V and J, which are trimmed by 0 bases and 0 bases respectively. From a lookup of the germline V gene, CDR1 and CDR2 are SGHRS and YFSETQ. The sequencer listed for this sample is Illumina NovaSeq 6000. cDNA libraries for TCRalpha and TCRbeta were prepared by 5'RACE using constant-segment primers, with sample barcodes and unique molecular identifiers added. Trizol reagent was used to extract RNA from every sample. The libraries were amplified in two PCR steps, and the second step added a second sample barcode and Illumina TruSeq adapters. Sequencing of the libraries was done on an Illumina NovaSeq, producing 2 x 150 bp paired-end reads. The original methods were these. With migec v1.2.7, reads were demultiplexed and then collapsed into UMI-guided consensus sequences. Using mixcr v2.1.11, the UMI consensuses were aligned to TRA and TRB V and J templates and assembled into clonotypes. A clonotype was counted as expanded or contracted only if both edgeR and NoisET called the change significant, with noise models trained on biological replicates. edgeR calls used a false discovery rate-adjusted p below 0.01 and a log2 fold-change threshold of 1. As an exploratory analysis of dynamics, max-normalized trajectories of the 1000 most abundant clonotypes were examined by PCA with hierarchical clustering. Each responding clone was given a CD4 or CD8 phenotype based on the CD4+ and CD8+ repertoires, which had been sequenced separately. TCRdb trimmed the raw reads at Q25, called clones with MiXCR and kept productive beta chains. Every entry covers one CDR3 protein and lists the most common genes and DNA from its rows. The V and J calls and clone size are TCRdb's, not the authors'. The table for this sample lists approximately 340,000 distinct CDR3 sequences; under 15% of them were counted only once. In total, the top ten clones hold about 22% of the sample.

This entry comes from a study of T-cell memory formation after mild COVID-19 (dated by TCRdb to the early 2020s). Describing the broader study: TCR sequence clusters from the two donors were found to be largely donor specific. Longitudinal TCRalpha and TCRbeta repertoire sequencing tracked T-cell clones expanding and contracting after mild COVID-19 in a couple of donors. Two young, previously healthy adult volunteers, one female and one male, were included in the cohort. What the study reported, not specific to this receptor: Balanced CD4/CD8 phenotypes were observed for clones contracting from day 15 to 85, whereas a bias towards CD4+ was observed for a second wave of clones expanding from day 15 to 37. The study covered only two mild cases, and larger cohorts including severe cases with pre-infection samples were considered necessary. SARS-CoV-2 specificity of the second-wave clones peaking on day 37 was not confirmed. Some responding clones were detected in pre-infection memory, which suggested that pre-existing cross-reactive memory T cells had joined the SARS-CoV-2 response. Contracting CD4+ clones turned up mainly in the CM and EM memory subsets, whereas EMRA was where CD8+ clones were enriched.

Ficoll-Paque density gradient centrifugation was used to isolate PBMCs. The chain couples TRBV5-1 to TRBJ1-2; no D gene call is confident. The sample comprised PBMCs or a T cell subset sorted from them (not recorded which). This TCR was sampled from a man aged 18 to 29 who had mild COVID-19 (a few samples of this study predate the infection). The sample titles of this study are shuffled in the database, so cell type and time point are left out; the donor was told from shared clones. The CDR3: CASSLGLTNYGYTF. In nucleotide form, the sequence is TGCGCCAGCAGCTTGGGTCTTACTAACTATGGCTACACCTTC.